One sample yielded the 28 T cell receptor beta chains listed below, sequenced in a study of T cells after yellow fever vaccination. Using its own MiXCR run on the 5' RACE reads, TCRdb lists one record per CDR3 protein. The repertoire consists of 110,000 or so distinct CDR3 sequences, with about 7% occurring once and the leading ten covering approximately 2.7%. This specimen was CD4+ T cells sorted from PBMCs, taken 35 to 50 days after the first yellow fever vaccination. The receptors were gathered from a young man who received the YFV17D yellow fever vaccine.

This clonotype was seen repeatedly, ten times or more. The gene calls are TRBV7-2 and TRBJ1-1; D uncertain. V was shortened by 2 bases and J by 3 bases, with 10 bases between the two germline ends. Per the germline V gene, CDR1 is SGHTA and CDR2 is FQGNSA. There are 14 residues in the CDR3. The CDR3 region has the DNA TGTGCCAGCAGCTTATACGGCGCCGACACTGAAGCTTTCTTT. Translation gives CASSLYGADTEAFF.

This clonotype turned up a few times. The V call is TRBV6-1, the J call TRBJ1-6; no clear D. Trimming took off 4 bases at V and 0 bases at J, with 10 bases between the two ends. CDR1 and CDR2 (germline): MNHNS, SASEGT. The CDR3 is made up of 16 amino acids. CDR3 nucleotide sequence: TGTGCCAGCAGTGGACAAGGGAGCTCCTATAATTCACCCCTCCACTTT. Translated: CASSGQGSSYNSPLHF.

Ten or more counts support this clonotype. The CDR3 region has the DNA TGTGCCAGCAGCTTAACAGTACAAGAGACCCAGTACTTC. Its protein is CASSLTVQETQYF. The V and J genes are TRBV7-8 and TRBJ2-5; unclear D gene. V lost 2 bases and J 2 bases, leaving 6 bases between the germline ends. CDR3 length: 13 amino acids. Germline CDR1 and CDR2: SGHVS and FQNEAQ.

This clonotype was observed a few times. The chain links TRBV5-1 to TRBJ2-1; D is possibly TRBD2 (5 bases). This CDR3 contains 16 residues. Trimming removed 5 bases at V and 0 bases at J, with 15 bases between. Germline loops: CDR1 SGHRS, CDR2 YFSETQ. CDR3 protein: CASSIGLGSSYNEQFF. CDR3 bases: TGCGCCAGCAGTATTGGGTTGGGGAGCTCCTACAATGAGCAGTTCTTC.

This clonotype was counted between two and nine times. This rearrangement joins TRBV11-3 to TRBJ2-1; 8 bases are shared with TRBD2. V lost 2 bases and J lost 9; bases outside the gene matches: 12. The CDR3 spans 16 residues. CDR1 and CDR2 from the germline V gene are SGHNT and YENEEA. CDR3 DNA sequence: TGTGCCAGCAGCTTATACGGGGGGGCCGAGTTCACTGAGCAGTTCTTC. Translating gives CASSLYGGAEFTEQFF.

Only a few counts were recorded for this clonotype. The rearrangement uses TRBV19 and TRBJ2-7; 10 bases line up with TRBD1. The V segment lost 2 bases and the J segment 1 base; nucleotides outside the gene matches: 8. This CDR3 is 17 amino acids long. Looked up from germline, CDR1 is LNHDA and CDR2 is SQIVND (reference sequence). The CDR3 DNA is TGTGCCAGTAGTATAAGGGAGACAGGGGGCCCTTCCTACGAGCAGTACTTC. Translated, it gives CASSIRETGGPSYEQYF.

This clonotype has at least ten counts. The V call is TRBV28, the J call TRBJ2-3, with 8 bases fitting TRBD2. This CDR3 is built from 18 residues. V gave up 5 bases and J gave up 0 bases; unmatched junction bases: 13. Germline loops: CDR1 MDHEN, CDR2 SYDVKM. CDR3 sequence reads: CASSAQRGGFTSTDTQYF. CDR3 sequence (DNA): TGTGCCAGCAGTGCCCAGCGCGGGGGGTTTACTAGCACAGATACGCAGTATTTT.

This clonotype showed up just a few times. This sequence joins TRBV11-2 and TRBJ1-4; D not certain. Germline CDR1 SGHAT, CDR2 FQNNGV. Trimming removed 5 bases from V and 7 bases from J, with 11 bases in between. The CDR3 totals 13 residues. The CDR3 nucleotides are TGTGCCAGCAGCCCCGCGTTGGCTGAAAAACTGTTTTTT. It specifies CASSPALAEKLFF.

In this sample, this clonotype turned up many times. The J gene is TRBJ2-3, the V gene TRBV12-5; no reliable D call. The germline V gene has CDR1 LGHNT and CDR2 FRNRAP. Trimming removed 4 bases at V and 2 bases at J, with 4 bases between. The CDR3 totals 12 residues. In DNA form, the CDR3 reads TGTGCTAGTGGTTCCTACACAGATACGCAGTATTTT. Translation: CASGSYTDTQYF. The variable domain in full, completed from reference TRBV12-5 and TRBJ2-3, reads DARVTQTPRHKVTEMGQEVTMRCQPILGHNTVFWYRQTMMQGLELLAYFRNRAPLDDSGMPKDRFSAEMPDATLATLKIQPSEPRDSAVYFCASGSYTDTQYFGPGTRLTVL.

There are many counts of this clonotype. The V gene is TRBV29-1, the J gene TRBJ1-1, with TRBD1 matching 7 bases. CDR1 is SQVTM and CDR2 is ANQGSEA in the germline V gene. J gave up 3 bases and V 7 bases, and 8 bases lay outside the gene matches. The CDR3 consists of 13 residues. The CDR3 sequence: CSASTGRDTEAFF. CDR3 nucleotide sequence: TGCAGCGCCTCGACAGGGAGGGACACTGAAGCTTTCTTT.

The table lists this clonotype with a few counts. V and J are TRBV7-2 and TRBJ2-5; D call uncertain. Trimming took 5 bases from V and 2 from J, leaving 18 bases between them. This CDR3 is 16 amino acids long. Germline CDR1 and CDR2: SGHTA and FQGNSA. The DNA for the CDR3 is TGTGCCAGCAGCCCCAAATCGACGGCAGCGCAAGAGACCCAGTACTTC. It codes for CASSPKSTAAQETQYF.

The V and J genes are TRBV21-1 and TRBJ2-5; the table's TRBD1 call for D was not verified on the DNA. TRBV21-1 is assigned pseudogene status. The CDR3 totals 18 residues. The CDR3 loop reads CASSKGWRGGGHQETQYF. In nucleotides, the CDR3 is TGTGCCAGCAGCAAAGGTTGGCGGGGGGGGGGCCATCAAGAGACCCAGTACTTC.

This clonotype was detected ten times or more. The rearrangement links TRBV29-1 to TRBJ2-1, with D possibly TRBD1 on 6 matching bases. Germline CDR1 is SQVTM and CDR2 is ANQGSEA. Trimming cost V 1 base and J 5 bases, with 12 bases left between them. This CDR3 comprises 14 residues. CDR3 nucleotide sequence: TGCAGCGTTGAAGCTGGACAGAACAACAATGAGCAGTTCTTC. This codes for CSVEAGQNNNEQFF.

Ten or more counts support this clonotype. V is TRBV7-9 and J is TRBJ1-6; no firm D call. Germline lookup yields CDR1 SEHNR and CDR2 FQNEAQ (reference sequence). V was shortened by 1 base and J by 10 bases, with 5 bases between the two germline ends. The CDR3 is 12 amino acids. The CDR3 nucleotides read TGTGCCAGCAGCTTAGATGCCTCACCCCTCCACTTT. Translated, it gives CASSLDASPLHF.

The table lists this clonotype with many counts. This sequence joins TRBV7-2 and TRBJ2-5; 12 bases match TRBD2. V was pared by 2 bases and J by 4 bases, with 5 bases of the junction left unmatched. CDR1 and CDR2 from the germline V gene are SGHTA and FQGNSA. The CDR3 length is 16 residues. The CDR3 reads CASSLRLAGGLETQYF. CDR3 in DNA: TGTGCCAGCAGCTTAAGGCTAGCGGGGGGGCTAGAGACCCAGTACTTC.

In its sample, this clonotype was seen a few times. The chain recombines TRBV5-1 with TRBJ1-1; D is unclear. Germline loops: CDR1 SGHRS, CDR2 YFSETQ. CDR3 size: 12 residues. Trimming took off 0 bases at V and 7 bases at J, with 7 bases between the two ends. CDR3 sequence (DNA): TGCGCCAGCAGCTTGGGGCCGGGTGAAGCTTTCTTT. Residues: CASSLGPGEAFF.

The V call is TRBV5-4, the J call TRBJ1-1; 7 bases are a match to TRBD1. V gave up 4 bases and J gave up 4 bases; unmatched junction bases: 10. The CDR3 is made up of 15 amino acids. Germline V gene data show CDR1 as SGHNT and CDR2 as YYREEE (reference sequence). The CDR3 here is CASSDRTGRGTEAFF. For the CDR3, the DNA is TGTGCCAGCAGCGACCGGACAGGCCGGGGCACTGAAGCTTTCTTT.

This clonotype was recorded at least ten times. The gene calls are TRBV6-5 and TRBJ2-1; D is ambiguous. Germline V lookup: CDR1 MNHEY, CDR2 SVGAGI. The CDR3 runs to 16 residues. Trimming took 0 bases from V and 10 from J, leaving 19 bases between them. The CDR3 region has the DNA TGTGCCAGCAGTTACTCGAGACCGAATGCCGTCACAGAGCAGTTCTTC. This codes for CASSYSRPNAVTEQFF.

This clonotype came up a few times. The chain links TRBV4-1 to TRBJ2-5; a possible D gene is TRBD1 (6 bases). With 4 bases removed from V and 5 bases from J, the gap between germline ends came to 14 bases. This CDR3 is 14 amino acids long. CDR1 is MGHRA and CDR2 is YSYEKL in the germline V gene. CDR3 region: CASSPQQGGETQYF. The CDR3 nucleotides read TGCGCCAGCAGCCCCCAACAGGGCGGGGAGACCCAGTACTTC.

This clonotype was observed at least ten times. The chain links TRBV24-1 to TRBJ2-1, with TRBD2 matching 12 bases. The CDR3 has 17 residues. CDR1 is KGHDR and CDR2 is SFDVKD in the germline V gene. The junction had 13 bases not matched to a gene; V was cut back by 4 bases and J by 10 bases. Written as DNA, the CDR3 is TGTGCCACCAGTGACCTGACTAGCGGGGGCGCCCTTGGAGAGCAGTTCTTC. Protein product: CATSDLTSGGALGEQFF.

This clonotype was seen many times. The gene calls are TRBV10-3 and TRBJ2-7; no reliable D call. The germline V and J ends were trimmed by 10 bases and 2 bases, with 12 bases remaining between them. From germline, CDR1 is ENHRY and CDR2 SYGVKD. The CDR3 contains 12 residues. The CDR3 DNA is TGTGCCACCGCAGACGGCCCCTACGAGCAGTACGTC. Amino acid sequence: CATADGPYEQYV.

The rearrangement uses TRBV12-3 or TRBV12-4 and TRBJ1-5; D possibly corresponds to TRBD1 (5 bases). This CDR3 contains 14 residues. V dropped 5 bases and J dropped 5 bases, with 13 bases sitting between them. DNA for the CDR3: TGTGCCAGCAGTGAGGACGGGACCCATCAGCCCCAGCATTTT. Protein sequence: CASSEDGTHQPQHF.

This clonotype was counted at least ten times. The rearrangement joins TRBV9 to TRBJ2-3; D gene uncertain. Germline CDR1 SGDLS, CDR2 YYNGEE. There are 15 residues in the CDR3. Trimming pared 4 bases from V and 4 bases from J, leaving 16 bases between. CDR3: CASSLSPLGSDTQYF. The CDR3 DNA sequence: TGTGCCAGCAGCTTAAGCCCTCTCGGCTCAGATACGCAGTATTTT.

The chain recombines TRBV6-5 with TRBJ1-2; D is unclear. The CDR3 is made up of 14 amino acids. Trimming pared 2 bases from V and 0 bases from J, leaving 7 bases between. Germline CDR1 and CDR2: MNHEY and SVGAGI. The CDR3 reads CASSYVAANYGYTF. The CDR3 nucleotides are TGTGCCAGCAGTTACGTGGCAGCTAACTATGGCTACACCTTC.

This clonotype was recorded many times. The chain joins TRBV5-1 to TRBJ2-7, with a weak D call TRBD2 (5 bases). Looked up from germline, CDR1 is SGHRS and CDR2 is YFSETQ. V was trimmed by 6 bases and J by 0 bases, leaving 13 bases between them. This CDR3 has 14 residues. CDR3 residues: CASTARGFSYEQYF. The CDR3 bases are TGCGCCAGCACCGCCCGGGGATTCTCCTACGAGCAGTACTTC.

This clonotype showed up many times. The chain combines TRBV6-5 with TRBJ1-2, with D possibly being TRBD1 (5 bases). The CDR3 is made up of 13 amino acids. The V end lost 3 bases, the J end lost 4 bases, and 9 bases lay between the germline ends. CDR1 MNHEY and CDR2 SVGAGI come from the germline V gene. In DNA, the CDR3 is TGTGCCAGCAGTTATAGTGGGGGCTATGGCTACACCTTC. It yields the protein CASSYSGGYGYTF.

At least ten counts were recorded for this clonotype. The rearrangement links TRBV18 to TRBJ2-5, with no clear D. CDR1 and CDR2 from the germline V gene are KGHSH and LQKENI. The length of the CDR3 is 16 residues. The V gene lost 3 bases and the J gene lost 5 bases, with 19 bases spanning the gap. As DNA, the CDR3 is TGTGCCAGCTCACCTTGGGCAGCAACGAGTGGGGAGACCCAGTACTTC. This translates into CASSPWAATSGETQYF.

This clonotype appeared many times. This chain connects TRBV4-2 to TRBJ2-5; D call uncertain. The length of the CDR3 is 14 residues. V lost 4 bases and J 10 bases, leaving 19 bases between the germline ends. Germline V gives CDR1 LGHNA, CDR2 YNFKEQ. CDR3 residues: CASSPPDGSSDQYF. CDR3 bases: TGTGCCAGCAGCCCACCGGACGGATCATCGGACCAGTACTTC.